This TCR beta chain was captured by sequencing in a study of blood T cell repertoires in COVID-19. TCRdb's copy holds only in-frame clones and misses some; the assay was immunoSEQ multiplex PCR. Of some 300,000 clones listed, approximately 90% are singletons. The TCR originated in a woman aged 30 to 39 who had recovered from COVID-19. The sequenced material came from peripheral blood.

The CDR3 nucleotides read TGTGCCAGTAGTATAGGTCCCCGGGAATCCTACGAGCAGTACTTC. Residues: CASSIGPRESYEQYF. This chain connects TRBV19 to TRBJ2-7, with D possibly TRBD2 on 5 matching bases. Germline V lookup: CDR1 LNHDA, CDR2 SQIVND (reference sequence). V dropped 1 base and J dropped 1 base, with 11 bases sitting between them. The CDR3 consists of 15 residues.